These 26 T cell receptor beta chains came from one sample sequenced in a study of neoadjuvant nivolumab and ipilimumab in lung cancer. Only in-frame clones appear in the TCRdb table, and some are missing; sequencing was by immunoSEQ multiplex PCR. The sample includes 18,000 or so clones, 79% of them seen just once. The material sequenced was tumor tissue, taken after neoadjuvant nivolumab, alone or with ipilimumab, at or shortly before surgery. The receptors were sampled from an adult with non-small cell lung cancer.

The chain uses TRBV7-2 and TRBJ1-6, with a possible D match to TRBD1 (6 bases). Germline V gene lookup returns CDR1 SGHTA and CDR2 FQGNSA. The CDR3 runs to 13 residues. The V and J ends lost 4 bases and 9 bases respectively, with 10 bases between them. In DNA, the CDR3 is TGTGCCAGCAGCTCCACAGGGAGTTCACCCCTCCACTTT. Its translation is CASSSTGSSPLHF.

The chain joins TRBV2 to TRBJ1-1, with D possibly being TRBD1 (5 bases). The germline gives CDR1 SNHLY, CDR2 FYNNEI. This CDR3 has 15 amino acids. Trimming took off 8 bases at V and 0 bases at J, with 16 bases between the two ends. CDR3 in DNA: TGTGCCAGCCGGAGGGGTAACTCCATGAACACTGAAGCTTTCTTT. Residues: CASRRGNSMNTEAFF.

The V call is TRBV27, the J call TRBJ1-5; D gene ambiguous. In germline, CDR1 is MNHEY, CDR2 SMNVEV (reference sequence). The CDR3 covers 16 residues. The V and J ends lost 4 bases and 0 bases respectively, with 13 bases between them. The chain's CDR3 is CASSSRYTYSNQPQHF. For the CDR3, the DNA is TGTGCCAGCAGTTCCCGATACACTTATAGCAATCAGCCCCAGCATTTT.

The chain employs TRBV7-8 and TRBJ2-7, with 7 bases that match TRBD2. The V gene's germline CDR1 is SGHVS and CDR2 FQNEAQ. This CDR3 spans 14 amino acids. The V segment lost 7 bases and the J segment 3 bases; nucleotides outside the gene matches: 9. This chain's CDR3 is CASNHGGYDYEQYF. The CDR3 DNA reads as TGTGCCAGCAACCACGGGGGGTACGACTACGAGCAGTACTTC.

This clone was detected only a few times. The chain joins TRBV15 to TRBJ1-1; D is unresolved. The CDR3 is 15 residues long. Deletions cut 0 bases from V and 2 bases from J, with 10 bases between. Germline V gene data show CDR1 as LNHNV and CDR2 as YYDKDF (reference sequence). The CDR3 here is CATSRDAGPNTEAFF. The CDR3 bases are TGTGCCACCAGCAGAGATGCAGGCCCTAACACTGAAGCTTTCTTT.

In this sample, this clone turned up once. The CDR3 reads CASSVQGALDTEAFF. The CDR3 nucleotides read TGTGCCAGCAGCGTCCAGGGGGCGCTTGACACTGAAGCTTTCTTT. The rearrangement joins TRBV11-2 to TRBJ1-1; 8 positions match TRBD1. With V trimmed by 5 bases and J by 3 bases, 8 bases remained unmatched. CDR1 and CDR2 (germline): SGHAT, FQNNGV. CDR3 size: 15 residues.

This clone has just a few counts. The chain couples TRBV29-1 to TRBJ1-3; 7 bases are shared with TRBD1. Germline V gene data show CDR1 as SQVTM and CDR2 as ANQGSEA. The CDR3 has 11 residues. CDR3 residues: CTGTAGNTIYF. The CDR3 DNA follows: TGCACGGGGACAGCTGGAAACACCATATATTTT.

The chain carries TRBV18 and TRBJ2-7; D might be TRBD1 (7 bases). The CDR3 loop spans 14 amino acids. CDR1 and CDR2 (germline): KGHSH, LQKENI. V dropped 7 bases and J dropped 1 base, with 14 bases sitting between them. Here the CDR3 DNA reads TGTGCCAGCTTACAATCAGGGGGGTCCTACGAGCAGTACTTC. This translates into CASLQSGGSYEQYF.

The V call is TRBV5-1, the J call TRBJ2-1, with 10 bases matching TRBD1. This CDR3 region has 16 residues. J gave up 2 bases and V 2 bases, and 4 bases lay outside the gene matches. Germline V gives CDR1 SGHRS, CDR2 YFSETQ. CDR3 loop: CASSFRDRGTYNEQFF. For the CDR3, the DNA is TGCGCCAGCAGCTTCCGGGACAGGGGCACCTACAATGAGCAGTTCTTC.

The genes are TRBV25-1 and TRBJ2-6; 12 nucleotides agree with TRBD2. Trimming took 6 bases from V and 2 from J; bases not matched to a gene: 8. Germline V gene lookup returns CDR1 MGHDK and CDR2 SYGVNS. The CDR3 consists of 18 residues. The CDR3 nucleotides read TGTGCCAGCAGCATTCTAGCGGGGGGGGACGCTGGGGCCAACGTCCTGACTTTC. Its protein is CASSILAGGDAGANVLTF.

The V gene is TRBV5-5, the J gene TRBJ2-3, with a tentative D call TRBD2 (5 bases). Germline loops: CDR1 SGHKS, CDR2 YYEKEE (reference sequence). The V gene lost 2 bases and the J gene lost 2 bases, with 12 bases spanning the gap. The CDR3 is 15 residues long. CDR3 nucleotide sequence: TGTGCCAGCAGCTTTGATGGGAGAGACACAGATACGCAGTATTTT. Translation gives CASSFDGRDTDTQYF.

The chain carries TRBV29-1 and TRBJ2-3; no definite D call. The CDR3 is 12 amino acids. V lost 7 bases, J lost 1 base, and 9 bases lay in between. The germline gives CDR1 SQVTM, CDR2 ANQGSEA. The CDR3 loop reads CSAVPGTDTQYF. CDR3 DNA sequence: TGCAGCGCGGTACCTGGCACAGATACGCAGTATTTT.

This clone was recorded once. V and J are TRBV4-3 and TRBJ2-7; TRBD1 aligns across 7 bases. V lost 0 bases, J lost 3 bases, and 5 bases stayed unmatched. This CDR3 is 15 amino acids long. Germline loops: CDR1 LGHNA, CDR2 YSLEER. Written as DNA, the CDR3 is TGCGCCAGCAGCCAAGACGCTACAGGGGTCTACGAGCAGTACTTC. Its translation is CASSQDATGVYEQYF.

The rearrangement links TRBV4-1 to TRBJ1-2, with no clear D. Trimming cost V 1 base and J 3 bases, with 15 bases left between them. Germline CDR1 reads MGHRA; CDR2 reads YSYEKL. The CDR3 has 16 residues. This CDR3 reads CASSQGYREVDYGYTF. CDR3 nucleotide sequence: TGCGCCAGCAGCCAAGGCTATAGGGAGGTGGACTATGGCTACACCTTC.

V and J are TRBV6-5 and TRBJ1-2; 8 bases map to TRBD1. The V gene end was trimmed by 6 bases and the J gene end by 6 bases; junction bases not matched to a gene: 12. Germline CDR1 is MNHEY and CDR2 is SVGAGI. The CDR3 is 15 amino acids. In DNA, the CDR3 is TGTGCCAGCAGCGCCCGGACAGGGACTGGTGATGGCTACACCTTC. Amino acids: CASSARTGTGDGYTF.

The chain combines TRBV7-2 with TRBJ1-1; perhaps TRBD1 as D (6 bases). Germline V gives CDR1 SGHTA, CDR2 FQGNSA. The CDR3 runs 15 residues. The germline V and J ends were trimmed by 4 bases and 1 base, with 13 bases remaining between them. The CDR3, as DNA: TGTGCCAGCAGCTCCCACAGGGTGACGAACACTGAAGCTTTCTTT. Its translation: CASSSHRVTNTEAFF.

V and J are TRBV5-4 and TRBJ1-2; 7 bases are a match to TRBD1. V lost 4 bases and J lost 0; bases outside the gene matches: 9. Germline loops: CDR1 SGHNT, CDR2 YYREEE (reference sequence). The CDR3 runs to 16 residues. CDR3 coding DNA: TGTGCCAGCAGCCCTGGAGGGGGCTCAGCTAACTATGGCTACACCTTC. Its translation is CASSPGGGSANYGYTF.

V gene TRBV9 combines with J gene TRBJ1-4, with D perhaps matching TRBD1 (6 bases). The germline gives CDR1 SGDLS, CDR2 YYNGEE. The CDR3 runs 16 residues. V was clipped by 3 bases and J by 0 bases, with 12 bases between them. CDR3 sequence: CASSGSTGSTNEKLFF. The CDR3, as DNA: TGTGCCAGCAGCGGCTCCACAGGGTCAACTAATGAAAAACTGTTTTTT.

The V call is TRBV11-2, the J call TRBJ1-1; 7 bases are a match to TRBD1. V was clipped by 5 bases and J by 0 bases; unmatched bases: 9. The CDR3 has 16 residues. CDR1 and CDR2 from the germline V gene are SGHAT and FQNNGV. CDR3 DNA: TGTGCCAGCAGCCCTGTCAGGGGGGTAATGAACACTGAAGCTTTCTTT. This codes for CASSPVRGVMNTEAFF.

The chain couples TRBV18 to TRBJ2-1, with D perhaps TRBD1 (5 bases). Germline V CDR1 and CDR2: KGHSH, LQKENI. Trimming stripped 2 bases from V and 16 bases from J, with 12 bases between. The CDR3 loop spans 11 amino acids. CDR3 loop: CASSPDSSLFF. The CDR3 coding sequence is TGTGCCAGCTCACCAGACAGTTCTCTCTTCTTC.

The rearrangement uses TRBV2 and TRBJ1-1; 9 nucleotides line up with TRBD1. The CDR3 extends over 13 amino acids. Per the germline V gene, CDR1 is SNHLY and CDR2 is FYNNEI. With V trimmed by 8 bases and J by 0 bases, 1 base remained unmatched. CDR3 amino acids: CASGTGMNTEAFF. Here the CDR3 DNA reads TGTGCCAGCGGGACAGGGATGAACACTGAAGCTTTCTTT.

The chain carries TRBV10-3 and TRBJ2-7, with 7 bases identical to TRBD2. J gave up 1 base and V 3 bases, and 12 bases lay outside the gene matches. The CDR3 loop spans 17 amino acids. CDR1 is ENHRY, CDR2 SYGVKD, per germline. The CDR3 loop reads CAISDGSGLLSSYEQYF. The CDR3 coding sequence is TGTGCCATCAGTGATGGTAGCGGGCTCCTCTCTTCCTACGAGCAGTACTTC.

The CDR3 loop is CAWRTGGRYYGYTF. CDR3 coding DNA: TGTGCCTGGAGGACGGGGGGAAGATACTATGGCTACACCTTC. This sequence joins TRBV30 and TRBJ1-2; D may be TRBD1 (5 bases). Germline CDR1 is GTSNPN and CDR2 is SVGIG (reference sequence). CDR3 length: 14 amino acids. V lost 3 bases and J lost 3, with 14 bases in between.

V usage is TRBV6-5 and J usage is TRBJ1-1; no clear D gene. This CDR3 spans 13 amino acids. Trimming took off 6 bases at V and 2 bases at J, with 10 bases between the two ends. CDR1 and CDR2 from the germline V gene are MNHEY and SVGAGI. DNA for the CDR3: TGTGCCAGCAGACAGACACGTAACACTGAAGCTTTCTTT. As protein: CASRQTRNTEAFF.

The chain employs TRBV7-2 and TRBJ1-1, with a tentative D call TRBD1 (5 bases). Germline V gene sequence: CDR1 SGHTA, CDR2 FQGNSA. The V gene lost 1 base and the J gene lost 6 bases, with 9 bases spanning the gap. CDR3 length: 13 residues. CDR3 nucleotides: TGTGCCAGCAGCTTAGGCGGGGGGTCTGAAGCTTTCTTT. It is translated as CASSLGGGSEAFF. Based on the CDR3 plus reference TRBV7-2 and TRBJ1-1, the full variable domain is GAGVSQSPSNKVTEKGKDVELRCDPISGHTALYWYRQSLGQGLEFLIYFQGNSAPDKSGLPSDRFSAERTGGSVSTLTIQRTQQEDSAVYLCASSLGGGSEAFFGQGTRLTVV.

This clone qualifies as medium-sized. The chain has TRBV4-1 and TRBJ2-2; the match to TRBD2 covers 9 bases. V gave up 1 base and J gave up 0 bases; unmatched junction bases: 6. The germline gives CDR1 MGHRA, CDR2 YSYEKL. The CDR3 sequence is 18 residues long. CDR3 region: CASSQGVSGGANTGELFF. Here the CDR3 DNA reads TGCGCCAGCAGCCAAGGTGTTAGCGGGGGAGCGAACACCGGGGAGCTGTTTTTT.